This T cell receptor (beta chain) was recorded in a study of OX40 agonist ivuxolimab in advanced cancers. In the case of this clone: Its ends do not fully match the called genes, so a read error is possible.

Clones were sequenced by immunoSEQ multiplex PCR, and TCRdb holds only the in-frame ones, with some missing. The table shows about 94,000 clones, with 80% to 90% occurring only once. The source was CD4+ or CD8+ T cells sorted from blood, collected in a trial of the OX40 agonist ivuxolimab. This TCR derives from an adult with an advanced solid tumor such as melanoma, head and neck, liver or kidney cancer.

The CDR3 sequence: CAGSESGRMRQNTF. The CDR3 region has the DNA TGTGCCGGCAGTGAATCCGGGAGGATGAGGCAAAACACCTTC. The genes are TRBV6-4 and TRBJ1-2; D call uncertain. The length of the CDR3 is 14 residues. From germline, CDR1 is MRHNA and CDR2 SNTAGT.